This T cell receptor (beta chain) was found in a study of regulatory T cells in long-lasting Graves disease. For TCR beta, libraries came from iRepertoire HTBI primers and Arm-PCR of CDR3 regions. TCRdb analysed the multiplex PCR reads with MiXCR anew, one entry per CDR3 protein. The sample has about 350,000 distinct CDR3 sequences, around 15% seen once. This clonotype was seen at least ten times. The CDR3 extends over 14 amino acids. CDR1 is SGHRS and CDR2 is YFSETQ in the germline V gene. The V gene lost 4 bases and the J gene lost 3 bases, with 13 bases spanning the gap. Noted time point: newly diagnosed GD, antithyroid drugs for less than 3 months. The TCR library was made from RNA extracted from PBMCs. The same data also contributed to another study, on T cells in Graves' hyperthyroidism and ophthalmopathy.

This receptor was identified in a woman between 18 and 29 years old with Graves disease. V usage is TRBV5-1 and J usage is TRBJ1-1; D not resolved. The sample was peripheral blood mononuclear cells (PBMCs), taken at new diagnosis, from a patient treated with antithyroid drugs. CDR3 nucleotides: TGCGCCAGCAGCCGATACGACGGCCACACTGAAGCTTTCTTT. Protein sequence: CASSRYDGHTEAFF. The variable domain in full, completed from reference TRBV5-1 and TRBJ1-1, reads KAGVTQTPRYLIKTRGQQVTLSCSPISGHRSVSWYQQTPGQGLQFLFEYFSETQRNKGNFPGRFSGRQFSNSRSEMNVSTLELGDSALYLCASSRYDGHTEAFFGQGTRLTVV.